Listed here is a single T cell receptor (beta chain). Its antigen is unknown. This CDR3 is built from 17 residues. V was cut by 0 bases and J by 6 bases, with 15 bases left in between. The germline CDR1 and CDR2 sequences are LGHNA and YSLEER. This record comes from a study of OX40 agonist ivuxolimab in advanced cancers. Study summary: Participants averaged 60 years of age (range roughly 23 to 90) and were roughly 80% male.

TCRdb keeps only in-frame clones here, not all; method: immunoSEQ multiplex PCR. The sample holds tens of thousands of clones, roughly 85% seen once. Study findings and constraints: CD8+ T cells were the subset that, on average, had more expanded clones than CD4+. Both CD4+ and CD8+ T cell populations in blood had undergone clonal expansion by week 6 at 0.1 to 3.0 mg/kg.

V and J are TRBV4-3 and TRBJ1-6, with D possibly TRBD1 on 5 matching bases. This TCR came from an adult with an advanced solid tumor such as melanoma, head and neck, liver or kidney cancer. Sequencing used CD4+ or CD8+ T cells sorted from blood, obtained in a trial of the OX40 agonist ivuxolimab. The CDR3 coding sequence is TGCGCCAGCAGCCAAGAGTTCCAGGGAATAGGTAATTCACCCCTCCACTTT. Its protein is CASSQEFQGIGNSPLHF.